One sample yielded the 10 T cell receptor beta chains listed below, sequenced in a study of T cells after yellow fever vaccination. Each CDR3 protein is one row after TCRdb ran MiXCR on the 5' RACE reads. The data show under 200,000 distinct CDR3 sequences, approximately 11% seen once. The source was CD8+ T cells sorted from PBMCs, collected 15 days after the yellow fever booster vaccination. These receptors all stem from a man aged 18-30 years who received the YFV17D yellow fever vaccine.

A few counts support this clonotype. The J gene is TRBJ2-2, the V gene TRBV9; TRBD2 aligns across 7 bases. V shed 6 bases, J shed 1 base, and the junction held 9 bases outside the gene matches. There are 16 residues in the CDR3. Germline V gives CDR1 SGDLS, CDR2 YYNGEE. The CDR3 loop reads CASTHPGGVNTGELFF. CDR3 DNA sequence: TGTGCCAGCACCCATCCTGGGGGGGTGAACACCGGGGAGCTGTTTTTT.

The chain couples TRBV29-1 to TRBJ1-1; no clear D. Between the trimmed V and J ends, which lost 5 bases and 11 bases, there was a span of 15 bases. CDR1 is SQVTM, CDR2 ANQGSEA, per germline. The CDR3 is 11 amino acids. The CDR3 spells CSVYLLGRAFF. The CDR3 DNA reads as TGCAGCGTTTATCTATTGGGGAGGGCTTTCTTT.

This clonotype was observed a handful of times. CDR3 amino acids: CASTIPDREKNIQYF. In DNA, the CDR3 is TGTGCCAGTACCATACCCGACAGGGAGAAAAACATTCAGTACTTC. J is TRBJ2-4 and V is TRBV19, with 7 nucleotides matching TRBD1. Germline V lookup: CDR1 LNHDA, CDR2 SQIVND (reference sequence). The CDR3 extends over 15 amino acids. The junction had 10 bases not matched to a gene; V was cut back by 7 bases and J by 4 bases.

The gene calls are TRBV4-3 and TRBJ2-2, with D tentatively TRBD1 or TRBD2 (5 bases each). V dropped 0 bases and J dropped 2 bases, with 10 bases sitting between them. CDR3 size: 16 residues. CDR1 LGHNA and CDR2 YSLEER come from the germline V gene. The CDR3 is CASSQDRDVNTGELFF. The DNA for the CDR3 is TGCGCCAGCAGCCAAGACCGGGACGTTAACACCGGGGAGCTGTTTTTT.

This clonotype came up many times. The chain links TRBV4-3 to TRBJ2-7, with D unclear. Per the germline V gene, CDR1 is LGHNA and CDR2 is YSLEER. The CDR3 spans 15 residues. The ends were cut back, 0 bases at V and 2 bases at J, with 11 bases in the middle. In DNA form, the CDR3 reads TGCGCCAGCAGCCAAGATTCCAGCCGGACCTACGAGCAGTACTTC. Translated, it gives CASSQDSSRTYEQYF.

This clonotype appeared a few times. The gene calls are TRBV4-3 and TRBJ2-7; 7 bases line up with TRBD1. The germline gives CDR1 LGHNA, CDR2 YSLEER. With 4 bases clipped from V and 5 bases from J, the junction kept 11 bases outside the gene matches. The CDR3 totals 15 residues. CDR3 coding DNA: TGCGCCAGCAGCCCCAAGGACAGGAGTTATGACGAGCAGTACTTC. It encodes CASSPKDRSYDEQYF.

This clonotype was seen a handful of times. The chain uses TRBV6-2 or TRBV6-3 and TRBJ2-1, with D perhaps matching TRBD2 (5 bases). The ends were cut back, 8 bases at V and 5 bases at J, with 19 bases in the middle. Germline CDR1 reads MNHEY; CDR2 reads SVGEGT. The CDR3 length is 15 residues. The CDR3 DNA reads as TGTGCCAGCGCCGACCCGGGATCTATCCACAATGAGCAGTTCTTC. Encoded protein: CASADPGSIHNEQFF.

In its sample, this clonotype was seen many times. CDR3 amino acids: CASSLQGGVSYEQYF. The CDR3 region has the DNA TGTGCCAGCAGTTTGCAGGGGGGCGTCTCCTACGAGCAGTACTTC. This chain uses TRBV6-5 with TRBJ2-7; maybe TRBD1 (7 bases). Germline V gene lookup returns CDR1 MNHEY and CDR2 SVGAGI. Trimming left V 4 bases short and J 0 bases short, with 13 bases between. The CDR3 contains 15 residues.

The CDR3 DNA reads as TGTGCCAGCAGTTTGTCAGGGAACGTCCTGACTTTC. Amino acids: CASSLSGNVLTF. The V and J genes are TRBV6-5 and TRBJ2-6; maybe TRBD1 (5 bases). The CDR3 extends over 12 amino acids. Germline V gene lookup returns CDR1 MNHEY and CDR2 SVGAGI. Trimming removed 4 bases at V and 10 bases at J, with 8 bases between.

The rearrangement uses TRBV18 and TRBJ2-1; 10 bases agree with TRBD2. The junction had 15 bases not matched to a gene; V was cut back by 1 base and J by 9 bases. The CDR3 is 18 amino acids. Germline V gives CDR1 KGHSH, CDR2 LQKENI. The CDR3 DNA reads TGTGCCAGCTCACCACTGTTCCCCCCCAGCGGGGGGGGAATTGAGCAGTTCTTC. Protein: CASSPLFPPSGGGIEQFF.